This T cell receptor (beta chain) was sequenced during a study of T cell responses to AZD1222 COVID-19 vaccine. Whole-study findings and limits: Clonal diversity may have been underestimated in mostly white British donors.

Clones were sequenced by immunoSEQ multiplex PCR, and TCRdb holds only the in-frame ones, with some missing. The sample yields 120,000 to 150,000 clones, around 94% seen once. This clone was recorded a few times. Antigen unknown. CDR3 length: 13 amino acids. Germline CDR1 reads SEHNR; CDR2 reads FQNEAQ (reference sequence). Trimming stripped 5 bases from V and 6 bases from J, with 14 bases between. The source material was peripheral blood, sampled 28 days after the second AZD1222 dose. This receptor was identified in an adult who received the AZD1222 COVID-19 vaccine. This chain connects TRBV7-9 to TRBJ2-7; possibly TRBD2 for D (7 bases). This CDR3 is CASSPPRGREQYF. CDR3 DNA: TGTGCCAGCAGCCCGCCGCGGGGGCGCGAGCAGTACTTC.